This TCR beta chain derives from a study of shared clonotypes between healthy human individuals. The overall study: Each donor's CD8 memory used one plate, CD8 naive two, each CD4 subset three.

A note on this clone: The identical CDR3 is also encoded by other nucleotide sequences in the sample.

Sequencing used immunoSEQ multiplex PCR; TCRdb keeps in-frame clones, though not all of them. The table records roughly 2.2 million clones, around 90% of them present only once. The sequence was obtained from a man between 18 and 35 years old in good health. Some clones in this sample may be carry-over from other donors' samples. The sequenced sample was naive CD4+ T cells from PBMCs. Subset of the sample: CD45RA+ positively selected.

CDR3 in DNA: TGCGCCAGCAGCTCCCAGGGGGAGACCCAGTACTTC. This gives the protein CASSSQGETQYF. This sequence joins TRBV5-1 and TRBJ2-5; maybe TRBD1 (6 bases). V lost 3 bases to trimming and J lost 5 bases, with 8 bases between them. Germline CDR1 is SGHRS and CDR2 is YFSETQ. This CDR3 spans 12 amino acids. Supplemented by reference TRBV5-1 and TRBJ2-5, the full variable domain reads KAGVTQTPRYLIKTRGQQVTLSCSPISGHRSVSWYQQTPGQGLQFLFEYFSETQRNKGNFPGRFSGRQFSNSRSEMNVSTLELGDSALYLCASSSQGETQYFGPGTRLLVL.